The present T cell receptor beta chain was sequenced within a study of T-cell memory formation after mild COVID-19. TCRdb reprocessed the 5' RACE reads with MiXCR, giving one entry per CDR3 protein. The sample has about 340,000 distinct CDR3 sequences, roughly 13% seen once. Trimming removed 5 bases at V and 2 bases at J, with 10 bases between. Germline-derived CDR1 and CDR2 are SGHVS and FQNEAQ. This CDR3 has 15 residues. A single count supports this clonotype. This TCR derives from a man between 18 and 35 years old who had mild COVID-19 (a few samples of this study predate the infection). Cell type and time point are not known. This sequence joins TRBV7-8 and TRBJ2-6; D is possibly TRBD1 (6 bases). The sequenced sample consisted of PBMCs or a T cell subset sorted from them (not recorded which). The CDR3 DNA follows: TGTGCCAGCAGCACTTGGACAGCTGGGGCCAACGTCCTGACTTTC. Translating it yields CASSTWTAGANVLTF.